The next 28 T cell receptor beta chains were all read from a single sample in a study of CD8+ T cells in alopecia areata. Treatment noted: oral pan-JAK inhibitor, 5-10 mg twice daily. Reverse transcription of extracted RNA yielded cDNA, which provided the sequencing template. Libraries were prepared by immunoSEQ multiplex PCR; TCRdb keeps only in-frame clonotypes and omits some of them. The table records approximately 180,000 clones, 58% of them present only once. Material: CD4+ T cells sorted from blood, obtained at approximately week 56, from a patient treated with tofacitinib. The receptors come from a human donor with alopecia areata.

The chain is built from TRBV7-9 and TRBJ1-2; D is undetermined. This CDR3 spans 16 amino acids. Germline V lookup: CDR1 SEHNR, CDR2 FQNEAQ (reference sequence). Trimming stripped 5 bases from V and 0 bases from J, with 16 bases between. CDR3 nucleotides: TGTGCCAGCAGCGAACCGGCAGCCCAGTCTAACTATGGCTACACCTTC. Its translation: CASSEPAAQSNYGYTF.

The genes are TRBV7-9 and TRBJ1-5; no definite D call. The CDR3 has 14 amino acids. Germline V CDR1 and CDR2: SEHNR, FQNEAQ (reference sequence). Trimming pared 5 bases from V and 0 bases from J, leaving 8 bases between. As DNA, the CDR3 is TGTGCCAGCAGCCAAGTGGGTAGCAATCAGCCCCAGCATTTT. The encoded protein is CASSQVGSNQPQHF.

This rearrangement joins TRBV7-9 to TRBJ2-5; D call uncertain. CDR1 and CDR2 (germline): SEHNR, FQNEAQ (reference sequence). This CDR3 is 12 amino acids long. The V gene lost 5 bases and the J gene lost 2 bases, with 6 bases spanning the gap. CDR3 DNA sequence: TGTGCCAGCAGCCTGGCACAAGAGACCCAGTACTTC. Residues: CASSLAQETQYF.

The rearrangement uses TRBV7-2 and TRBJ1-2; perhaps TRBD1 as D (5 bases). The germline CDR1 and CDR2 sequences are SGHTA and FQGNSA. This CDR3 spans 13 amino acids. The V and J ends lost 2 bases and 6 bases respectively, with 10 bases between them. This CDR3 is CASSLNRKDGYTF. The CDR3 DNA sequence: TGTGCCAGCAGCTTAAACAGGAAAGATGGCTACACCTTC. Full variable domain (remainder filled in from reference TRBV7-2 and TRBJ1-2): GAGVSQSPSNKVTEKGKDVELRCDPISGHTALYWYRQSLGQGLEFLIYFQGNSAPDKSGLPSDRFSAERTGGSVSTLTIQRTQQEDSAVYLCASSLNRKDGYTFGSGTRLTVV.

The rearrangement uses TRBV6-6 and TRBJ2-2; 9 bases are shared with TRBD2. CDR1 is MNHNY and CDR2 is SVGAGI in the germline V gene (reference sequence). J gave up 0 bases and V 5 bases, and 4 bases lay outside the gene matches. This CDR3 has 16 residues. Written as DNA, the CDR3 is TGTGCCAGCAGTACACAGCGGGGGGCGAACACCGGGGAGCTGTTTTTT. This gives the protein CASSTQRGANTGELFF.

The chain joins TRBV11-2 to TRBJ1-6; D is ambiguous. The ends were cut back, 1 base at V and 7 bases at J, with 8 bases in the middle. The CDR3 runs to 14 residues. From germline, CDR1 is SGHAT and CDR2 FQNNGV. CDR3 DNA sequence: TGTGCCAGCAGCTTAGTAGGGTTCAATTCACCCCTCCACTTT. Translated: CASSLVGFNSPLHF.

V and J are TRBV7-2 and TRBJ2-3; D is uncertain. The germline gives CDR1 SGHTA, CDR2 FQGNSA. The CDR3 runs to 12 residues. V lost 1 base, J lost 5 bases, and 4 bases lay in between. CDR3 residues: CASSLVGDTQYF. DNA for the CDR3: TGTGCCAGCAGCTTAGTAGGAGATACGCAGTATTTT.

The rearrangement joins TRBV6-5 to TRBJ1-2; 8 bases map to TRBD1. V lost 5 bases and J lost 4; bases outside the gene matches: 3. Germline CDR1 MNHEY, CDR2 SVGAGI. The length of the CDR3 is 13 residues. The CDR3: CASSHGQGYGYTF. The DNA of the CDR3 is TGTGCCAGCAGTCACGGACAGGGCTATGGCTACACCTTC.

The sample holds one count of this clone. V usage is TRBV7-8 and J usage is TRBJ2-3; D remains unclear. Germline CDR1 SGHVS, CDR2 FQNEAQ. Trimming took 3 bases from V and 5 from J, leaving 9 bases between them. CDR3 length: 13 amino acids. The CDR3 sequence is CASSFGWGDTQYF. CDR3 sequence (DNA): TGTGCCAGCAGCTTCGGTTGGGGAGATACGCAGTATTTT.

J is TRBJ2-7 and V is TRBV6-5; 11 nucleotides line up with TRBD2. Per germline, CDR1 MNHEY and CDR2 SVGAGI. Losses at the gene ends were 10 bases for V and 6 bases for J; bases not matched to a gene: 8. The CDR3 length is 13 residues. CDR3 sequence reads: CATRTSGRTEQYF. Here the CDR3 DNA reads TGTGCCACCCGGACTAGCGGGCGGACCGAGCAGTACTTC.

This chain's CDR3 is CASSSGPGQLKYF. The CDR3 DNA sequence: TGTGCCAGCAGCTCCGGTCCGGGACAGTTAAAGTACTTC. The chain joins TRBV7-2 to TRBJ2-7; 7 bases are a match to TRBD1. This CDR3 region has 13 residues. Germline trimming cut 4 bases from V and 11 bases from J; bases unmatched to any gene: 11. Germline CDR1 reads SGHTA; CDR2 reads FQGNSA.

The V call is TRBV4-1, the J call TRBJ1-2, with 7 bases matching TRBD1. The junction had 7 bases not matched to a gene; V was cut back by 1 base and J by 2 bases. The CDR3 consists of 16 residues. From germline, CDR1 is MGHRA and CDR2 YSYEKL. The CDR3 coding sequence is TGCGCCAGCAGCCAAGCCTCGGGACAGATCAACTATGGCTACACCTTC. As protein: CASSQASGQINYGYTF.

This rearrangement joins TRBV5-4 to TRBJ2-5, with 9 bases aligning to TRBD1. In germline, CDR1 is SGHNT, CDR2 YYREEE (reference sequence). The CDR3 has 15 residues. With V trimmed by 2 bases and J by 2 bases, 4 bases remained unmatched. The CDR3: CASSFRDRVQETQYF. In DNA, the CDR3 is TGTGCCAGCAGCTTCCGGGACAGGGTACAAGAGACCCAGTACTTC.

The chain carries TRBV15 and TRBJ2-1, with 8 bases lining up with TRBD1. The CDR3 has 15 amino acids. The V gene's germline CDR1 is LNHNV and CDR2 YYDKDF (reference sequence). Trimming took 6 bases from V and 1 from J; bases not matched to a gene: 5. Here the CDR3 DNA reads TGTGCCACCAGTACGGACAGGGTATCCTACAATGAGCAGTTCTTC. It encodes CATSTDRVSYNEQFF.

J is TRBJ2-5 and V is TRBV6-6, with TRBD1 matching 9 bases. Germline V gene lookup returns CDR1 MNHNY and CDR2 SVGAGI (reference sequence). CDR3 length equals 15 residues. The ends lost 0 bases at V and 5 bases at J; junction bases unmatched: 4. The CDR3 DNA follows: TGTGCCAGCAGTTACTCGGGACAGGGCGGGGAGACCCAGTACTTC. Protein sequence: CASSYSGQGGETQYF.

The chain is built from TRBV6-5 and TRBJ2-1; TRBD2 aligns across 8 bases. The CDR3 contains 13 residues. The trim removed 7 bases at V and 5 bases at J, leaving 4 bases unmatched. CDR1 is MNHEY and CDR2 is SVGAGI in the germline V gene. CDR3 sequence (DNA): TGTGCCAGCAACGACGGGGGGGACAATGAGCAGTTCTTC. This gives the protein CASNDGGDNEQFF.

This clone has at least ten counts. The rearrangement joins TRBV5-1 to TRBJ2-5, with D unclear. Germline values: CDR1 SGHRS, CDR2 YFSETQ. This CDR3 region has 14 residues. V gave up 4 bases and J gave up 1 base, with 11 bases separating them. CDR3 residues: CASSPAVGQETQYF. The CDR3 coding sequence is TGCGCCAGCAGCCCCGCCGTGGGCCAAGAGACCCAGTACTTC.

The CDR3 reads CSARAETQYF. The CDR3 DNA reads as TGCAGTGCTAGAGCTGAGACCCAGTACTTC. The chain employs TRBV20-1 and TRBJ2-5; D gene uncertain. V was trimmed by 1 base and J by 5 bases, leaving 2 bases between them. The length of the CDR3 is 10 residues. CDR1 is DFQATT, CDR2 SNEGSKA, per germline (reference sequence).

The V call is TRBV5-1, the J call TRBJ2-2, with 8 bases lining up with TRBD1. CDR1 is SGHRS and CDR2 is YFSETQ in the germline V gene. The CDR3 extends over 18 amino acids. V shed 0 bases, J shed 2 bases, and the junction held 9 bases outside the gene matches. CDR3 region: CASSLATRDRFNTGELFF. CDR3 nucleotides: TGCGCCAGCAGCTTGGCGACCCGGGACAGGTTCAACACCGGGGAGCTGTTTTTT.

The V and J genes are TRBV5-1 and TRBJ1-1; TRBD1 might be the D (5 bases). The CDR3 covers 13 residues. CDR1 SGHRS and CDR2 YFSETQ come from the germline V gene. V was pared by 4 bases and J by 1 base, with 8 bases between. The CDR3 reads CASSLDRNTEAFF. CDR3 coding DNA: TGCGCCAGCAGCCTAGACAGGAACACTGAAGCTTTCTTT.

This sequence joins TRBV7-9 and TRBJ2-7; 7 bases are shared with TRBD2. CDR1 is SEHNR, CDR2 FQNEAQ, per germline (reference sequence). The CDR3 has 14 residues. V dropped 1 base and J dropped 5; count of bases not matched to a gene: 5. CDR3 DNA: TGTGCCAGCAGCTTAGTGGGAGGGTCCCACGAGCAGTACTTC. Translation gives CASSLVGGSHEQYF.

The genes are TRBV7-9 and TRBJ1-4, with D unresolved. The V gene lost 3 bases and the J gene lost 10 bases, with 12 bases spanning the gap. Germline V gene data show CDR1 as SEHNR and CDR2 as FQNEAQ (reference sequence). The CDR3 length is 13 residues. The CDR3 region is CASSFTGYGKLFF. The CDR3 DNA reads as TGTGCCAGCAGCTTTACCGGTTACGGAAAACTGTTTTTT.

J is TRBJ2-2 and V is TRBV29-1; maybe TRBD1 (7 bases). V was pared by 7 bases and J by 1 base, with 13 bases between. CDR3 size: 14 residues. Germline V gives CDR1 SQVTM, CDR2 ANQGSEA. This CDR3 is CSGRQGGNTGELFF. The CDR3 DNA sequence: TGCAGCGGCCGACAGGGAGGGAACACCGGGGAGCTGTTTTTT.

The genes are TRBV5-1 and TRBJ2-3; D is ambiguous. There are 12 residues in the CDR3. The V and J ends lost 4 bases and 5 bases respectively, with 8 bases between them. CDR1 is SGHRS and CDR2 is YFSETQ in the germline V gene. DNA of the CDR3: TGCGCCAGCAGCCGTCCCGGAGATACGCAGTATTTT. Encoded protein: CASSRPGDTQYF.

The J gene is TRBJ1-2, the V gene TRBV4-1; no firm D call. CDR1 and CDR2 from the germline V gene are MGHRA and YSYEKL. The CDR3 is 16 amino acids. V was clipped by 4 bases and J by 1 base, with 16 bases between them. CDR3 amino acids: CASSRPGGSINYGYTF. CDR3 nucleotide sequence: TGCGCCAGCAGCCGGCCGGGTGGCTCCATTAACTATGGCTACACCTTC.

This clone was picked up one time. CDR3 sequence reads: CASRRSGGSTGELFF. CDR3 DNA: TGTGCCAGCAGACGTAGCGGGGGAAGCACCGGGGAGCTGTTTTTT. The chain carries TRBV6-5 and TRBJ2-2; 9 nucleotides line up with TRBD2. The CDR3 contains 15 residues. V lost 6 bases and J lost 4; bases outside the gene matches: 6. Germline V gene data show CDR1 as MNHEY and CDR2 as SVGAGI.

This rearrangement joins TRBV9 to TRBJ2-1; no definite D call. Between the trimmed V and J ends, which lost 0 bases and 5 bases, there was a span of 6 bases. Germline loops: CDR1 SGDLS, CDR2 YYNGEE. CDR3 length: 13 amino acids. Here the CDR3 reads CASSVGVNNEQFF. The CDR3 nucleotides are TGTGCCAGCAGCGTAGGGGTTAACAATGAGCAGTTCTTC.

V usage is TRBV5-6 and J usage is TRBJ1-6; D is uncertain. Per germline, CDR1 SGHDT and CDR2 YYEEEE. The V and J ends lost 6 bases and 11 bases respectively, with 18 bases between them. This CDR3 spans 14 amino acids. This CDR3 reads CASILTGEPAPLHF. The CDR3 coding sequence is TGTGCCAGCATCCTGACCGGGGAACCGGCACCCCTCCACTTT.